Each of the 10 T cell receptor beta chains below was sequenced from the same sample in a study of tumor-infiltrating lymphocytes in oesophageal squamous cell carcinoma. TCRdb analysed the PCR reads with MiXCR anew, one entry per CDR3 protein. The sample records 20,000 to 25,000 distinct CDR3 sequences, around 35% being singletons. Source material: esophageal tumor tissue. These receptors originate from a male donor with esophageal squamous cell carcinoma.

In its sample, this clonotype is medium-sized (0.01 to 0.1%). The chain carries TRBV7-2 and TRBJ2-1; TRBD1 or TRBD2 may be the D gene (6 bases each). V dropped 11 bases and J dropped 4 bases, with 21 bases sitting between them. Germline-derived CDR1 and CDR2 are SGHTA and FQGNSA. This CDR3 is 15 amino acids long. CDR3 protein: CASGGGGAYYNEQFF. The CDR3 DNA follows: TGTGCCTCCGGGGGCGGAGGGGCGTATTACAATGAGCAGTTCTTC.

The chain combines TRBV12-3 or TRBV12-4 with TRBJ2-1; 9 bases align to TRBD2. Judging by the DNA end, TRBJ2-7 fits better; the J call may be wrong. The CDR3 runs 15 residues. The CDR3 DNA is TGTGCCAGCAGTTTAGCTAGCGGGAGAAGCAACGAGCAGTACTTC. This gives the protein CASSLASGRSNEQYF.

In the case of this clonotype: A single base separates this from a much larger clone, so it may be a read error. The gene calls are TRBV12-3 or TRBV12-4 and TRBJ2-2, with 11 bases aligning to TRBD2. The CDR3 contains 15 residues. J lost 16 bases, V lost 5 bases, and 15 bases had no gene match. This CDR3 reads CASSPSGRKTDTQFF. The DNA for the CDR3 is TGTGCCAGCAGTCCTAGCGGGAGGAAGACAGATACGCAGTTTTTT.

Note on this clonotype: This clone may be a read error of a much larger clone one base away. V gene TRBV5-1 combines with J gene TRBJ2-1; a possible D gene is TRBD2 (5 bases). The CDR3 runs 16 residues. The V end was cut by 4 bases, the J end by 10 bases, with 24 bases between. The germline gives CDR1 SGHRS, CDR2 YFSETQ. CDR3 in DNA: TGCGCCAGCAGCCCAGGTTTGATAATCGGGGAGCGGGAGCAGTTCTTC. Translation: CASSPGLIIGEREQFF. Based on the CDR3 plus reference TRBV5-1 and TRBJ2-1, the full variable domain is KAGVTQTPRYLIKTRGQQVTLSCSPISGHRSVSWYQQTPGQGLQFLFEYFSETQRNKGNFPGRFSGRQFSNSRSEMNVSTLELGDSALYLCASSPGLIIGEREQFFGPGTRLTVL.

The sample holds many counts of this clonotype. The chain uses TRBV4-3 and TRBJ2-6; D ambiguous. The CDR3 extends over 15 amino acids. CDR1 is LGHNA and CDR2 is YSLEER in the germline V gene. Trimming cost V 6 bases and J 0 bases, with 9 bases left between them. The CDR3 spells CASSLSYSGANVLTF. The CDR3 nucleotides are TGCGCCAGCAGTCTCAGCTACTCTGGGGCCAACGTCCTGACTTTC.

The gene calls are TRBV7-4 and TRBJ2-2; D possibly corresponds to TRBD2 (5 bases). Germline-derived CDR1 and CDR2 are SGHVT and SQSDAQ. With 6 bases removed from V and 5 bases from J, the gap between germline ends came to 16 bases. The CDR3 length is 15 residues. The CDR3 DNA reads TGTGCCAGCAGGTTACCGGGATTACAAACCGGGGAGCTGTTTTTT. Translating gives CASRLPGLQTGELFF. Full variable domain (remainder filled in from reference TRBV7-4 and TRBJ2-2): GAGVSQSPRYKVAKRGRDVALRCDSISGHVTLYWYRQTLGQGSEVLTYSQSDAQRDKSGRPSGRFSAERPERSVSTLKIQRTEQGDSAVYLCASRLPGLQTGELFFGEGSRLTVL.

The table lists this clonotype with many counts. This chain joins TRBV6-6 and TRBJ1-2, with 7 bases lining up with TRBD1. This CDR3 contains 13 residues. Trimming took 6 bases from V and 8 from J; bases not matched to a gene: 9. Germline CDR1 reads MNHNY; CDR2 reads SVGAGI (reference sequence). The CDR3 nucleotides are TGTGCCAGCAGCAGACAGGGCCAGAGGGGCTACACCTTC. It yields the protein CASSRQGQRGYTF.

With respect to this clonotype: Sequence at one end of the junction differs from germline and may be a read error. The V call is TRBV5-1, the J call TRBJ2-5, with 11 positions matching TRBD2. The germline gives CDR1 SGHRS, CDR2 YFSETQ. The length of the CDR3 is 14 residues. This CDR3 reads CASSPKLAGEVVFF. The CDR3 DNA reads TGCGCCAGCAGCCCGAAACTAGCGGGAGAGGTAGTGTTCTTC.

In the case of this clonotype: Likely a read error: the CDR3 ends without its conserved phenylalanine or tryptophan. The limits of the CDR3 on the DNA are not certain, so only TCRdb's listed CDR3 is given. The chain couples TRBV7-6 to TRBJ2-3; the DNA was not used to check the table's D call, TRBD2. CDR1 and CDR2 from the germline V gene are SGHVS and FNYEAQ. The CDR3 region is 16 residues in length, termini included. CDR3 loop: CASSANSYNLPLHFGN.

This clonotype is termed medium-sized. The chain carries TRBV12-3 or TRBV12-4 and TRBJ1-3; D is undetermined. V was shortened by 5 bases and J by 4 bases, with 9 bases between the two germline ends. The CDR3 runs to 13 residues. This CDR3 is CASSLLQGNTIYF. Written as DNA, the CDR3 is TGTGCCAGCAGTCTATTACAGGGAAACACCATATATTTT.